The clone carrying this TCR beta chain was counted a few times. The data derive from a study of T cells in Graves' hyperthyroidism and ophthalmopathy. From RNA transcripts, TCR beta CDR3 regions were amplified. When the TCR CDR3 underwent first-round RT-PCR, the HTBI primer set was used. TCRdb ran MiXCR on the multiplex PCR reads and lists one entry per CDR3 protein. Here the sample spans more than 300,000 distinct CDR3 sequences, approximately 15% being singletons. CDR1 SQVTM and CDR2 ANQGSEA come from the germline V gene. The V end lost 4 bases, the J end lost 3 bases, and 6 bases lay between the germline ends. The CDR3 runs to 11 residues.

The gene calls are TRBV29-1 and TRBJ1-1; D unclear. The material sequenced was blood. The TCR was taken from a young woman with Graves' ophthalmopathy. The CDR3 region has the DNA TGCAGCGTTGCGGAGTACACTGAAGCTTTCTTT. Protein sequence: CSVAEYTEAFF.